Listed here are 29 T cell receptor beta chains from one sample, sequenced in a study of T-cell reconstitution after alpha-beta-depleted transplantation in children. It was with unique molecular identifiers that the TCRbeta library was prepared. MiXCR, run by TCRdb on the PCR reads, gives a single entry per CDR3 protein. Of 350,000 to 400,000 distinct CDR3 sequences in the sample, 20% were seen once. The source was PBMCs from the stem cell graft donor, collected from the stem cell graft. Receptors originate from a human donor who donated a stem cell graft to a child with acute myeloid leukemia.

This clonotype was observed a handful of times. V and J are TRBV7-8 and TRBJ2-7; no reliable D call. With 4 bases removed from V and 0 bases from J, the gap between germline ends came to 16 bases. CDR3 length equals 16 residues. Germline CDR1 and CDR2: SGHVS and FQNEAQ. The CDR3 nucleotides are TGTGCCAGCAGCTACGCAGAAGCGTCGGGCTCCTACGAGCAGTACTTC. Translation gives CASSYAEASGSYEQYF.

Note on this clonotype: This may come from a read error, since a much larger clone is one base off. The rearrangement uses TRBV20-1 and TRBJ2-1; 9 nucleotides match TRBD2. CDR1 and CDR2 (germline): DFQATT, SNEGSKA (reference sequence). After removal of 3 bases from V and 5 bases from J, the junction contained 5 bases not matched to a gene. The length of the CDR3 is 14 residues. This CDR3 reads CSASRASGDNEQFF. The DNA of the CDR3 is TGCAGTGCTAGTAGGGCTAGCGGGGACAATGAGCAGTTCTTC.

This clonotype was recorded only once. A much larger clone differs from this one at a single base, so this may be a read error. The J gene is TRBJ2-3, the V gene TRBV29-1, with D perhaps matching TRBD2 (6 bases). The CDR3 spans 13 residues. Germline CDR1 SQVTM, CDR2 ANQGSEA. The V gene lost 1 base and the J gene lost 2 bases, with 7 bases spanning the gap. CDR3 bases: TGCAGCGTTGAAGCGGGAGCCACAGATACGCAGTATTTT. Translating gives CSVEAGATDTQYF.

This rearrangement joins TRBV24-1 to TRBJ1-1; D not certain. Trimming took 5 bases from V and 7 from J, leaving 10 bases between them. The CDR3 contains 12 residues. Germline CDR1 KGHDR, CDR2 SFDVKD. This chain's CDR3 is CATSGPGLEAFF. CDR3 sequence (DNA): TGTGCCACCAGTGGGCCAGGCCTTGAAGCTTTCTTT.

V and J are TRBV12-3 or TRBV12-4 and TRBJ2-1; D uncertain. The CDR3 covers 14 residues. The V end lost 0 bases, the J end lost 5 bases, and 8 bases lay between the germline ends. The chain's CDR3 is CASSLAGPDNEQFF. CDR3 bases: TGTGCCAGCAGTTTAGCAGGGCCTGACAATGAGCAGTTCTTC.

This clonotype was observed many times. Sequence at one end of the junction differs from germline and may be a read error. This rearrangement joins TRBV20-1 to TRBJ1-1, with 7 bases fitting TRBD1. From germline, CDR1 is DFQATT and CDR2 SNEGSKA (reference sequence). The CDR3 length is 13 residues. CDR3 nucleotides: TGCAGTGCCAGAGCAGGGGGGAACACTGAAGCTTTCTTT. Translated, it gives CSARAGGNTEAFF.

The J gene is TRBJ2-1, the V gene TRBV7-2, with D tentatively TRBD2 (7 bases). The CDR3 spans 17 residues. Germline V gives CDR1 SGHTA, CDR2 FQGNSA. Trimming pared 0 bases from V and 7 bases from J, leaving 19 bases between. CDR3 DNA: TGTGCCAGCAGCTTAGCTTCATGGGCAGGGAGGGGGAATGAGCAGTTCTTC. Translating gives CASSLASWAGRGNEQFF.

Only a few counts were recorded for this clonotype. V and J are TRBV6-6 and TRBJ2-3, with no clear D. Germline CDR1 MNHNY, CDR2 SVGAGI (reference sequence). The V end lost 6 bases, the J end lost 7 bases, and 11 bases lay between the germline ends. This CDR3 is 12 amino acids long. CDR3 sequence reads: CASRSQGNTQYF. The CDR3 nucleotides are TGTGCCAGCAGGTCGCAAGGTAATACGCAGTATTTT.

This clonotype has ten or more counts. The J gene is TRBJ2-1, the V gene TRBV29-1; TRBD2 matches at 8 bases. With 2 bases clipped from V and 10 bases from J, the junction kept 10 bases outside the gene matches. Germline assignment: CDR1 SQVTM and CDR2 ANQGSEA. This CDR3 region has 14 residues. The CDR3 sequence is CSVESAGGSSEQFF. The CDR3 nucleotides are TGCAGCGTTGAATCGGCGGGAGGATCAAGCGAGCAGTTCTTC.

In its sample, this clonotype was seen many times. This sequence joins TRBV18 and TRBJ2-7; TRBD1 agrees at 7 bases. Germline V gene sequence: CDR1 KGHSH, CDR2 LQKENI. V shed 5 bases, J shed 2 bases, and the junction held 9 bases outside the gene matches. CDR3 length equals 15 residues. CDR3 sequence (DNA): TGTGCCAGCTCATCAGTAAAGACAGGGACCTACGAGCAGTACTTC. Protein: CASSSVKTGTYEQYF.

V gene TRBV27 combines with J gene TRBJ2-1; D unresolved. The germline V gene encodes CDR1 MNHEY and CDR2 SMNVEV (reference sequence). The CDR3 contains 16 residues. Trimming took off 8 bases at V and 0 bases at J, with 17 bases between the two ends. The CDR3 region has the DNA TGTGCCAGCCATAAGGGTGGGGTGAGCTCCTACAATGAGCAGTTCTTC. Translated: CASHKGGVSSYNEQFF.

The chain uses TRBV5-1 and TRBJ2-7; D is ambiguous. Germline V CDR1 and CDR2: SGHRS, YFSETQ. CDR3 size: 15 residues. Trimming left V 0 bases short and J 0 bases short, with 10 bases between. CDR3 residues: CASSLDPADSYEQYF. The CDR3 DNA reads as TGCGCCAGCAGCTTGGATCCGGCGGACTCCTACGAGCAGTACTTC.

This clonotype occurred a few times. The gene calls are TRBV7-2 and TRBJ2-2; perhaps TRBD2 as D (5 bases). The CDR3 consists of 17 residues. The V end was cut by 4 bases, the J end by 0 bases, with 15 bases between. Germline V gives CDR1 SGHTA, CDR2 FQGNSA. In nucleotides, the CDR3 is TGTGCCAGCAGCTCCTCGAGGGCGTTCGCGAACACCGGGGAGCTGTTTTTT. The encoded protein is CASSSSRAFANTGELFF.

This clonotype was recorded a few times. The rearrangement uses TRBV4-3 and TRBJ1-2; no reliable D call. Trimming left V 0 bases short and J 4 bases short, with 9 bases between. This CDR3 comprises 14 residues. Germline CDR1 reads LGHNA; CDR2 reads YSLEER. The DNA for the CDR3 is TGCGCCAGCAGCCAAGATAGTCAGGCCTATGGCTACACCTTC. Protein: CASSQDSQAYGYTF.

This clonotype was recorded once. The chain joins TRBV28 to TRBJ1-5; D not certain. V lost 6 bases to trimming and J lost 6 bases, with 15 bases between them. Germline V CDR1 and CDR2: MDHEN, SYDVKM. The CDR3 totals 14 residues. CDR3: CASRVFNGGQPQHF. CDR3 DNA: TGTGCCAGCAGGGTTTTTAATGGCGGTCAGCCCCAGCATTTT. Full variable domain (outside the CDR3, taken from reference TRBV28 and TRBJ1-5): DVKVTQSSRYLVKRTGEKVFLECVQDMDHENMFWYRQDPGLGLRLIYFSYDVKMKEKGDIPEGYSVSREKKERFSLILESASTNQTSMYLCASRVFNGGQPQHFGDGTRLSIL.

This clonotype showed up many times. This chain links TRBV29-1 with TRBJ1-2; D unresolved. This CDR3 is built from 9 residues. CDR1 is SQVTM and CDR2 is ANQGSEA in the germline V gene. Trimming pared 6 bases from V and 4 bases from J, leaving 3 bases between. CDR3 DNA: TGCAGCGTCGGCTATGGCTACACCTTC. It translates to CSVGYGYTF.

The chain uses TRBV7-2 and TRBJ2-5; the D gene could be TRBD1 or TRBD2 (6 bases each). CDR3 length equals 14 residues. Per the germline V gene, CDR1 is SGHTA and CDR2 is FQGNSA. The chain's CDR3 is CASGGGSTGETQYF. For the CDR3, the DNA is TGTGCGTCCGGGGGCGGGTCCACAGGAGAGACCCAGTACTTC.

CDR3 amino acids: CASNGQGVYEQYF. The CDR3 region has the DNA TGTGCCAGCAATGGGCAGGGGGTATACGAGCAGTACTTC. This chain connects TRBV25-1 to TRBJ2-7, with 7 nucleotides matching TRBD1. Unmatched junction bases numbered 7, after V lost 7 bases and J lost 4 bases. Per germline, CDR1 MGHDK and CDR2 SYGVNS. The CDR3 runs 13 residues.

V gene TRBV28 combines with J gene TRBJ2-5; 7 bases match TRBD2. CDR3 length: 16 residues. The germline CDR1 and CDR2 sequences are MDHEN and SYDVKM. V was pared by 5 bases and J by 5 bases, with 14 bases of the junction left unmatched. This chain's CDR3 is CASSLLAGSKSETQYF. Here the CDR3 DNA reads TGTGCCAGCAGTCTATTAGCGGGCTCCAAGTCGGAGACCCAGTACTTC. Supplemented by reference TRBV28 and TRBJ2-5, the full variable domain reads DVKVTQSSRYLVKRTGEKVFLECVQDMDHENMFWYRQDPGLGLRLIYFSYDVKMKEKGDIPEGYSVSREKKERFSLILESASTNQTSMYLCASSLLAGSKSETQYFGPGTRLLVL.

The CDR3 DNA reads TGTGCCAGCAGTTCCCCGGTCTTCTACACTGAAGCTTTCTTT. Encoded protein: CASSSPVFYTEAFF. The J gene is TRBJ1-1, the V gene TRBV12-3 or TRBV12-4; D is uncertain. CDR3 length: 14 residues. V shed 4 bases and J shed 3 bases, with 12 bases lying between them.

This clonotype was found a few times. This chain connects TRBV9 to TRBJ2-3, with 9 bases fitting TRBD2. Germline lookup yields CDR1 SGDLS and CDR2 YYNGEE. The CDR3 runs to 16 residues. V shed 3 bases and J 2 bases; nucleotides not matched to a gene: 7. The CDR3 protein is CASSGEREDPTDTQYF. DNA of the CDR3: TGTGCCAGCAGCGGTGAGCGGGAGGACCCCACAGATACGCAGTATTTT.

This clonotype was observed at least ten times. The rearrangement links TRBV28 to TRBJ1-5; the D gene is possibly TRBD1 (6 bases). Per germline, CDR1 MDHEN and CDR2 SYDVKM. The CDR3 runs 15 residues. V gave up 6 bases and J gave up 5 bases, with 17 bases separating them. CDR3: CASSPEGGAYQPQHF. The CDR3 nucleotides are TGTGCCAGCAGCCCAGAGGGGGGGGCTTATCAGCCCCAGCATTTT.

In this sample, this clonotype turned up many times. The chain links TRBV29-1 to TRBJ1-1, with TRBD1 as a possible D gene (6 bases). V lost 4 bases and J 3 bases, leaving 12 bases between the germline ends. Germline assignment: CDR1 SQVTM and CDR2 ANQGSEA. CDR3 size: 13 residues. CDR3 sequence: CSVVGGGDTEAFF. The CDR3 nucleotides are TGCAGCGTTGTCGGGGGCGGAGACACTGAAGCTTTCTTT. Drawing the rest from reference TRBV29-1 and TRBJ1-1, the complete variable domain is SAVISQKPSRDICQRGTSLTIQCQVDSQVTMMFWYRQQPGQSLTLIATANQGSEATYESGFVIDKFPISRPNLTFSTLTVSNMSPEDSSIYLCSVVGGGDTEAFFGQGTRLTVV.

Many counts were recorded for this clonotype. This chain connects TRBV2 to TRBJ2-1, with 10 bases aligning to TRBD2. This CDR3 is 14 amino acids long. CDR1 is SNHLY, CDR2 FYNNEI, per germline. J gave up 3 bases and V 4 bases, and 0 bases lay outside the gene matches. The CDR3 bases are TGTGCCAGCAGTGGACTAGCGGGCTACAATGAGCAGTTCTTC. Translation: CASSGLAGYNEQFF.

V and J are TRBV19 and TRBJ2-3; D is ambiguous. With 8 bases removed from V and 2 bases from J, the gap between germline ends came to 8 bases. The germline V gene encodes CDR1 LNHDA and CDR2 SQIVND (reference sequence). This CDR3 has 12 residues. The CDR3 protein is CASASHTDTQYF. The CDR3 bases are TGTGCCAGTGCCAGTCACACAGATACGCAGTATTTT.

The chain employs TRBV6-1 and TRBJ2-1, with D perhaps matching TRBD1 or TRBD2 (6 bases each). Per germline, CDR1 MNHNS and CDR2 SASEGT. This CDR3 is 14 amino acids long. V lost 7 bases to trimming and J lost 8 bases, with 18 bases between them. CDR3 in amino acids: CASKGDSILYEQFF. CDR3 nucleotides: TGTGCCAGCAAGGGGGACTCGATCCTCTATGAGCAGTTCTTC.

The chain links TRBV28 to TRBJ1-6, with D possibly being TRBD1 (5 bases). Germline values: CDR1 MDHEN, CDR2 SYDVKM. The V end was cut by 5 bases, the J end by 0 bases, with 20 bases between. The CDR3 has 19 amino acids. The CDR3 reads CASSIGTGQSSSYNSPLHF. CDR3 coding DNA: TGTGCCAGCAGTATCGGGACGGGCCAGAGCAGCTCCTATAATTCACCCCTCCACTTT.

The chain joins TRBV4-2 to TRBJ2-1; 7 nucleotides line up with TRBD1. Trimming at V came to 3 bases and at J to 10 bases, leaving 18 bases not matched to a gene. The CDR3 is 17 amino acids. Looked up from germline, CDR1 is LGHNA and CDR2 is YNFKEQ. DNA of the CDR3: TGTGCCAGCAGCCAGGAAACTATAGGGGGCGGCTTTTACGAGCAGTTCTTC. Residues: CASSQETIGGGFYEQFF.

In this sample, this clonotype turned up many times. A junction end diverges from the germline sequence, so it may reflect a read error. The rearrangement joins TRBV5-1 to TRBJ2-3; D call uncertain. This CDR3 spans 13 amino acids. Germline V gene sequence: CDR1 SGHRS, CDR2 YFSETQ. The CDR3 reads CASSLDSTDTQYF. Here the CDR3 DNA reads TGTGCCAGCAGTCTGGACAGCACAGATACGCAGTATTTT.